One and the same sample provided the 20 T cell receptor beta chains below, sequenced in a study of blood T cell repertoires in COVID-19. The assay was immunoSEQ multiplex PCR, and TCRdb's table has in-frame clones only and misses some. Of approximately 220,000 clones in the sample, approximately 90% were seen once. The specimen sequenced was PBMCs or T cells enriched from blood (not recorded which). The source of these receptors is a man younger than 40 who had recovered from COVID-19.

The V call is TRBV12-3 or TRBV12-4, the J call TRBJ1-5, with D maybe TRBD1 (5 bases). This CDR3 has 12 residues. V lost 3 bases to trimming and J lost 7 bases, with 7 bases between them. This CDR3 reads CASSFGGQPQHF. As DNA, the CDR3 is TGTGCCAGCAGTTTTGGGGGGCAGCCCCAGCATTTT.

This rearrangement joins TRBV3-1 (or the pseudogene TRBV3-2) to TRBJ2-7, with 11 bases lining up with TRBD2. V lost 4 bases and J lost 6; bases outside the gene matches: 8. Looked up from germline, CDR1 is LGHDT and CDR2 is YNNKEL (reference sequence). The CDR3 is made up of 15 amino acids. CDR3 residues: CASSRSSGRTGEQYF. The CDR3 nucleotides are TGTGCCAGCAGCCGATCTAGCGGGAGGACTGGCGAGCAGTACTTC.

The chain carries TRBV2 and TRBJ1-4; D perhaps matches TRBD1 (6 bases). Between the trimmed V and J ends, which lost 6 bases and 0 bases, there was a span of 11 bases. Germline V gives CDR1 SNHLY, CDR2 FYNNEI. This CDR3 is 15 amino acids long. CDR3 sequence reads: CASRTQGSTNEKLFF. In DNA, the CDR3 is TGTGCCAGCAGGACACAGGGATCAACTAATGAAAAACTGTTTTTT.

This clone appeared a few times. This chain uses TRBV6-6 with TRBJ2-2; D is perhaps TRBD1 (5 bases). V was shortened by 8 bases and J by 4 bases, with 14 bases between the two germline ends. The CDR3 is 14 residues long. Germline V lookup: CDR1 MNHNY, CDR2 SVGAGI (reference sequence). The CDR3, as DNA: TGTGCCAGCCTGCAATCAGGGCGCACCGGGGAGCTGTTTTTT. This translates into CASLQSGRTGELFF.

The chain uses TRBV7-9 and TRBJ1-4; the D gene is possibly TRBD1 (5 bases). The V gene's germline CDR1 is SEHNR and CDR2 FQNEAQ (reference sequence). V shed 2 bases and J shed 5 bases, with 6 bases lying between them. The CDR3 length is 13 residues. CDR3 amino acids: CASSLPGNEKLFF. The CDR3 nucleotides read TGTGCCAGCAGCTTACCAGGGAATGAAAAACTGTTTTTT.

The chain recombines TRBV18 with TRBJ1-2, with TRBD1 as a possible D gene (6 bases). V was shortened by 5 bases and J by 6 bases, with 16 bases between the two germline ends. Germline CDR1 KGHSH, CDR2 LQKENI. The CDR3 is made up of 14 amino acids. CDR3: CASSIQGSSHGYTF. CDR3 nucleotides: TGTGCCAGCTCAATACAGGGATCGTCCCATGGCTACACCTTC.

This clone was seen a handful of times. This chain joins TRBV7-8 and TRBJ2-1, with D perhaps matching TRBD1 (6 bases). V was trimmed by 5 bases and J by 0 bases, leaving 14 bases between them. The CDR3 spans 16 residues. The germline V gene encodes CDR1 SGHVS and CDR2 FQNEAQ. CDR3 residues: CASSQDSYSSYNEQFF. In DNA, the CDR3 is TGTGCCAGCAGCCAGGACAGCTACAGCTCCTACAATGAGCAGTTCTTC.

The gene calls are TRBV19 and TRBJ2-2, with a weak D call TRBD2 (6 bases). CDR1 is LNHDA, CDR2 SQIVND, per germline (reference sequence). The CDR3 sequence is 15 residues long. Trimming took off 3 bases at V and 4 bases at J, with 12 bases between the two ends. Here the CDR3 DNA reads TGTGCCAGTAGTATGGGGGGTAAGGGCACCGGGGAGCTGTTTTTT. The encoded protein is CASSMGGKGTGELFF.

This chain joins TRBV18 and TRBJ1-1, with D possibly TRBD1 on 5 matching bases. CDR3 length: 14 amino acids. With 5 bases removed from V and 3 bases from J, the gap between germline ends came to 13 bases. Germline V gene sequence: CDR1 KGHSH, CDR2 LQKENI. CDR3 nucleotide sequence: TGTGCCAGCTCATCGGGGGTAAAGGACACTGAAGCTTTCTTT. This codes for CASSSGVKDTEAFF.

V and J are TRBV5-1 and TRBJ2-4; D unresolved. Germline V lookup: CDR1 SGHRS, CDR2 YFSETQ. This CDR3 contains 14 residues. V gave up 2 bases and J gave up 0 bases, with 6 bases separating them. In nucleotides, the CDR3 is TGCGCCAGCAGCTTAACTCTAGCCAAAAACATTCAGTACTTC. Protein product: CASSLTLAKNIQYF.

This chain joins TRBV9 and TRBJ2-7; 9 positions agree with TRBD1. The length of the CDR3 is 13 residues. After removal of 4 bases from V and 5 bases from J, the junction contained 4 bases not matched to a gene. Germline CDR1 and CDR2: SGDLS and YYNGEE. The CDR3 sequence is CASSSGTGHEQYF. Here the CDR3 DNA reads TGTGCCAGCAGCTCCGGGACAGGGCACGAGCAGTACTTC.

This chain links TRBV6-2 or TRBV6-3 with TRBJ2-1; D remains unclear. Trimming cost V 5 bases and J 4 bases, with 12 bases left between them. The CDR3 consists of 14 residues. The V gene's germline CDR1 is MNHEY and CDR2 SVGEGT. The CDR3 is CASSLHAEYNEQFF. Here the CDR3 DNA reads TGTGCCAGCAGTCTCCACGCGGAGTACAATGAGCAGTTCTTC.

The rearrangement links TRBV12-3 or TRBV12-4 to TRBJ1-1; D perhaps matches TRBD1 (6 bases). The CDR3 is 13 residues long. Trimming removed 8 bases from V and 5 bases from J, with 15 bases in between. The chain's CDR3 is CASLSGVRTEAFF. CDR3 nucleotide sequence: TGTGCCAGCCTATCAGGGGTGCGGACTGAAGCTTTCTTT.

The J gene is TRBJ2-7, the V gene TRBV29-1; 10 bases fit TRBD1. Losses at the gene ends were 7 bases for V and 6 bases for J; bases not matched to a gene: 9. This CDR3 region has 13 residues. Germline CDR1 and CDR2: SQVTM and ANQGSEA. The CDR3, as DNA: TGCAGCGCCCCCGGGACAGGGGCCGCCGAGCAGTACTTC. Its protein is CSAPGTGAAEQYF.

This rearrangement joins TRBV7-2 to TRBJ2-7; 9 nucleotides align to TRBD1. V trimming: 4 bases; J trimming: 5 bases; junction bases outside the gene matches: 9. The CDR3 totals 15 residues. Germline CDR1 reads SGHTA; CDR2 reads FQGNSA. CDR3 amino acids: CASSSAGTGYHEQYF. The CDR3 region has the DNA TGTGCCAGCAGCTCCGCCGGGACAGGGTACCACGAGCAGTACTTC.

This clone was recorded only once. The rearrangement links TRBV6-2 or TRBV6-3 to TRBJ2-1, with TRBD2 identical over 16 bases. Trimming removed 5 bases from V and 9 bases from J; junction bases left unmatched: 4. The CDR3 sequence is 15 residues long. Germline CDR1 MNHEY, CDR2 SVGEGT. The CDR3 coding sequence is TGTGCCAGCAGTGGGACTAGCGGGGGGGTTAGTGAGCAGTTCTTC. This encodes CASSGTSGGVSEQFF.

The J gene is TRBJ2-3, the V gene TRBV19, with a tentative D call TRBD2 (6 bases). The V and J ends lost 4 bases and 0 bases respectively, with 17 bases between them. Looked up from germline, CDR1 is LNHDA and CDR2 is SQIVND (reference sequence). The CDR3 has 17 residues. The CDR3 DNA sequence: TGTGCCAGTAGTACCGGGAGTAAACCCCAAAGCACAGATACGCAGTATTTT. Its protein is CASSTGSKPQSTDTQYF.

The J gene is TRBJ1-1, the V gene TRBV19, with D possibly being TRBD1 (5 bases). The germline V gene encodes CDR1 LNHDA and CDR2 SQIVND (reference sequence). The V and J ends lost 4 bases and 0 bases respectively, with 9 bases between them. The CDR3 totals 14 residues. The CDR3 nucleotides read TGTGCCAGTAGTAGGGGCCAGGTGAACACTGAAGCTTTCTTT. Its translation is CASSRGQVNTEAFF.

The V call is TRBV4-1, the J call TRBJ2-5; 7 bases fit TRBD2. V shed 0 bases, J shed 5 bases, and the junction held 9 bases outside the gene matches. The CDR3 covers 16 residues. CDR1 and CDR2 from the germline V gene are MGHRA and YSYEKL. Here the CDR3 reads CASSQDGRGARETQYF. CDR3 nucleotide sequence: TGCGCCAGCAGCCAAGATGGGAGGGGAGCCCGGGAGACCCAGTACTTC.

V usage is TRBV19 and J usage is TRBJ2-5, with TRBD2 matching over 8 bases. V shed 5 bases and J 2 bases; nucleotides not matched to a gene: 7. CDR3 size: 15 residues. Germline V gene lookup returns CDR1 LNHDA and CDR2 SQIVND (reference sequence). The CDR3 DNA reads TGTGCCAGTAGTCAAGATGGGACTAGACAAGAGACCCAGTACTTC. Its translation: CASSQDGTRQETQYF.